Listed here is a single T cell receptor beta chain. Its antigen is currently unknown. Study-level points and caveats: Tumor-infiltrating Treg TCR alpha and beta sequences overlapped most with tumor naive CD4+ T cells, then blood naive.

MiXCR was run by TCRdb on the 5' RACE reads, yielding one entry per CDR3 protein. This table has over 40,000 distinct CDR3 sequences, around 30% appearing once. CD4+CD45RO+CD25- cells were isolated as memory CD4+ T cells. CDR1 is MDHEN, CDR2 SYDVKM, per germline. This CDR3 contains 14 residues. Trimming removed 2 bases at V and 7 bases at J, with 12 bases between. The material sequenced was tumor-infiltrating memory CD4+ T cells sorted from the breast tumor. Subset described: memory CD4+ T cells, CD4+CD45RO+CD25-. This chain links TRBV28 with TRBJ1-5; tentatively, D is TRBD1 (6 bases). This receptor was identified in a female donor with breast cancer. The CDR3 region has the DNA TGTGCCAGCAGTTTAGTAGGGGGAGGGCAGCCCCAGCATTTT. This sequence encodes CASSLVGGGQPQHF.